Below, one T cell receptor (beta chain) is given with its context. This sample was included in a study of blood T cell repertoires in COVID-19. About the study: Both acute and convalescent COVID-19 samples were obtained from the United States, Italy and Spain.

Study processing details: It was from reference gene primer amplification that nucleated cell counts were estimated. Clones were sequenced by immunoSEQ multiplex PCR, and TCRdb holds only the in-frame ones, with some missing. D and trimming were read from the DNA, whereas the V and J calls and clone size are those reported in that table. The sample holds some 58,000 clones, more than 75% seen once. V was clipped by 4 bases and J by 4 bases; unmatched bases: 11. Germline V gene data show CDR1 as SGHRS and CDR2 as YFSETQ. CDR3 length: 15 amino acids. The sequencing input was peripheral blood. The chain links TRBV5-1 to TRBJ2-7, with 7 bases matching TRBD1. The sequence derives from a man aged 50-60 years with acute or convalescent COVID-19. The CDR3 bases are TGCGCCAGCAGCATGACAGGGTCCCGTCCTTACGAGCAGTACTTC. Residues: CASSMTGSRPYEQYF.